The rows below give T cell receptor beta chains drawn from one sample of a study of T cell repertoires in cytomegalovirus infection. One entry per CDR3 protein results from TCRdb running MiXCR on the reads. The top ten clones hold about 12% of a sample with just under 550,000 distinct CDR3 sequences, about 26% of them seen once. The specimen was PBMCs. These receptors were obtained from a human donor in good health (CMV status not recorded). Some clones in this sample may be carry-over from other donors' samples. Both conserved end residues are part of each CDR3. Fields, in order: J gene, V gene, CDR3 protein.

TRBJ2-3 TRBV20-1 CSARTSGRLDTQYF
TRBJ2-5 TRBV7-2 CASSLGVETQYF
TRBJ1-1 TRBV7-9 CASSLEVRINTEAFF
TRBJ2-3 TRBV7-8 CASVKTSGLGADTQYF
TRBJ2-3 TRBV7-9 CASRSSDKSATDTQYF
TRBJ1-1 TRBV6-1 CASRNPMSGAFF
TRBJ2-3 TRBV28 CASSFTTVTGTGAPDTQYF
TRBJ1-5 TRBV20-1 CSASSAANQPQHF
TRBJ2-3 TRBV6-2/TRBV6-3 CASSPLYVSTDTQYF
TRBJ2-7 TRBV7-2 CASSLTSGSDEQYF
TRBJ1-2 TRBV10-3 CAIGQGALYGYTF
TRBJ2-1 TRBV3-1 CASSQDGTSNDEQFF
TRBJ2-7 TRBV6-1 CASSEGGGRSYEQYF
TRBJ2-5 TRBV6-2/TRBV6-3 CASRGLAGVGAQETQYF
TRBJ1-5 TRBV29-1 CSVGRVRAPGNQPQHF
TRBJ1-2 TRBV30 CAWSSGTKYGYTF
TRBJ2-3 TRBV5-1 CASGSGAAGGSTDTQYF
TRBJ2-7 TRBV2 CARLAGGLAVEQYF
TRBJ2-7 TRBV7-2 CASSWGDFSYEQYF
TRBJ2-7 TRBV28 CASSYGGRSYEQYF
TRBJ2-5 TRBV4-3 CASSQGRDRGSETQYF
TRBJ1-5 TRBV28 CASSLWGQGGQPQHF
TRBJ2-1 TRBV13 CASSPDTGGPYNEQFF
TRBJ2-1 TRBV6-2/TRBV6-3 CASSLRGTSGHNEQFF
TRBJ1-2 TRBV27 CASSRRTGTADDYGYTF
TRBJ2-1 TRBV7-2 CASSLGRGRYNEQFF
TRBJ1-1 TRBV20-1 CSARVGARGTEAFF
TRBJ2-1 TRBV27 CASSFLHNEQFF
TRBJ2-3 TRBV7-2 CASSVRAGPSTDTQYF
TRBJ1-5 TRBV6-1 CASGRGAQNQPQHF
TRBJ1-1 TRBV29-1 CSVAQGSTEAFF
TRBJ2-7 TRBV7-2 CASSLGGVAGPSYEQYF
TRBJ2-2 TRBV28 CASSAAELVGTGELFF
TRBJ2-1 TRBV5-5 CASSLVETSKFNEQFF
TRBJ2-5 TRBV11-2 CASSLNILIPETQYF
TRBJ2-3 TRBV7-9 CASSLAQITGLTDTQYF
TRBJ2-5 TRBV11-2 CASSLDIQETQYF
TRBJ1-5 TRBV12-3/TRBV12-4 CASALAGGSQPQHF
TRBJ2-1 TRBV7-6 CASMLGPGLGGEQFF
TRBJ2-3 TRBV6-1 CASSGGSGRPEGTQYF
TRBJ2-1 TRBV4-3 CASSQGASGRRDEQFF
TRBJ1-3 TRBV11-1 CASSGGGAGNTIYF
TRBJ1-3 TRBV6-5 CASSYGGSGNTIYF
TRBJ2-5 TRBV28 CASRLAGDKPETQYF
TRBJ1-2 TRBV7-2 CASSPLTGSTSNYGYTF
TRBJ1-2 TRBV2 CAAKTGGGVNGYTF